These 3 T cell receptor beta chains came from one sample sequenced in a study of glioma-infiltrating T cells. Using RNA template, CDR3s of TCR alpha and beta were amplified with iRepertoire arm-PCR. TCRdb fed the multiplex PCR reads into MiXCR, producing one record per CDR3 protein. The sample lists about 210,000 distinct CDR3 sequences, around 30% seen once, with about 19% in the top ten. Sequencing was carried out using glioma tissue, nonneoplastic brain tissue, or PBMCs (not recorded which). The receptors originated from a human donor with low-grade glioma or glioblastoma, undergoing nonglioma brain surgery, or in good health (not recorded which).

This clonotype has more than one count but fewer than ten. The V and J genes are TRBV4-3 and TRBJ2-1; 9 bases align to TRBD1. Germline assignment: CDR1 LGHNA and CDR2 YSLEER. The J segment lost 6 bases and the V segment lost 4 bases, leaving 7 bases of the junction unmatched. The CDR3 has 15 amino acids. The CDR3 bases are TGCGCCAGCAGCCGTCCGGGACAGGGCTTCAATGAGCAGTTCTTC. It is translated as CASSRPGQGFNEQFF.

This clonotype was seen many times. The CDR3 loop is CASTPAPQETQYF. CDR3 bases: TGTGCCAGCACCCCAGCGCCACAAGAGACCCAGTACTTC. The J gene is TRBJ2-5, the V gene TRBV7-2; D unresolved. V was shortened by 7 bases and J by 2 bases, with 11 bases between the two germline ends. The CDR3 extends over 13 amino acids. Germline V gene lookup returns CDR1 SGHTA and CDR2 FQGNSA. The full variable domain, in which reference TRBV7-2 and TRBJ2-5 provide the parts outside the CDR3, is GAGVSQSPSNKVTEKGKDVELRCDPISGHTALYWYRQSLGQGLEFLIYFQGNSAPDKSGLPSDRFSAERTGGSVSTLTIQRTQQEDSAVYLCASTPAPQETQYFGPGTRLLVL.

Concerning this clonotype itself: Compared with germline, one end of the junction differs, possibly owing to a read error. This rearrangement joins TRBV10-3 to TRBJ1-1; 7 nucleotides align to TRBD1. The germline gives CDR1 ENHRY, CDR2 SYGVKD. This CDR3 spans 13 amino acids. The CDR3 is CAISIDRDAEALF. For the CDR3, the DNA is TGTGCCATCAGTATAGACAGGGATGCTGAAGCTTTATTT.